Listed here are 3 T cell receptor beta chains from one sample, sequenced in a study of T-cell memory formation after mild COVID-19. TCRdb reprocessed the 5' RACE reads with MiXCR, giving one entry per CDR3 protein. Of hundreds of thousands of distinct CDR3 sequences in the sample, 15% to 20% were seen once. Sequencing used PBMCs or a T cell subset sorted from them (not recorded which). Every receptor here comes from an adult woman who had mild COVID-19 (a few samples of this study predate the infection). Cell type and time point are not known.

V gene TRBV19 combines with J gene TRBJ2-1, with TRBD2 matching over 7 bases. In germline, CDR1 is LNHDA, CDR2 SQIVND (reference sequence). J gave up 10 bases and V 3 bases, and 9 bases lay outside the gene matches. CDR3 length equals 14 residues. CDR3 coding DNA: TGTGCCAGTAGTATGCGGGGAGGGCCTGAAGAGCAGTTCTTC. Translating gives CASSMRGGPEEQFF.

The rearrangement uses TRBV5-5 and TRBJ2-1; 11 bases map to TRBD2. From germline, CDR1 is SGHKS and CDR2 YYEKEE (reference sequence). Trimming cost V 3 bases and J 4 bases; bases outside gene matches: 6. The CDR3 loop spans 16 amino acids. Written as DNA, the CDR3 is TGTGCCAGCAGCTCCCTGTCTAGCGGGAGGTACAATGAGCAGTTCTTC. Amino acids: CASSSLSSGRYNEQFF.

This clonotype was seen ten or more times. As DNA, the CDR3 is TGTGCCAGCAGCTTGACCGTGCGGTTCAGGGGAGCCTACGAGCAGTACTTC. Translation gives CASSLTVRFRGAYEQYF. The chain couples TRBV5-6 to TRBJ2-7; D is possibly TRBD1 (6 bases). The CDR3 loop spans 17 amino acids. The V end lost 1 base, the J end lost 2 bases, and 19 bases lay between the germline ends. Germline V CDR1 and CDR2: SGHDT, YYEEEE.